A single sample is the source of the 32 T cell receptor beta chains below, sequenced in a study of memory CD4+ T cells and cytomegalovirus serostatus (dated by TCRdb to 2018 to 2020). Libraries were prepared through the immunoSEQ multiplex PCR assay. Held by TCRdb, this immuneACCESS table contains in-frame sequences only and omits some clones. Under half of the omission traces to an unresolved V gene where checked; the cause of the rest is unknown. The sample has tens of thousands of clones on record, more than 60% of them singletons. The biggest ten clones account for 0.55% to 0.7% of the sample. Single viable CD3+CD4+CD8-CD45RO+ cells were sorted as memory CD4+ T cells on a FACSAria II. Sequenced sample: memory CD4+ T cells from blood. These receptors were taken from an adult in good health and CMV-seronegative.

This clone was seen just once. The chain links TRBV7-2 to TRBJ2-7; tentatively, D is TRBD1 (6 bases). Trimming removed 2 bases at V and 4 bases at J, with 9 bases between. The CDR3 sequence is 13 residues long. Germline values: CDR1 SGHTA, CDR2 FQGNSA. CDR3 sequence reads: CASSLPQGYEQYF. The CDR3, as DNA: TGTGCCAGCAGCTTACCACAGGGATACGAGCAGTACTTC.

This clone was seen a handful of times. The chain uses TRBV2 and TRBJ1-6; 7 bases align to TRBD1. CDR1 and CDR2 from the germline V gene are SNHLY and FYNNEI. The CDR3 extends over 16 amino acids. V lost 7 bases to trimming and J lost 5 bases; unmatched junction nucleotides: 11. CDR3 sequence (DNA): TGTGCCAGCACGTTGACAGGGACGAGGAATAATTCACCCCTCCACTTT. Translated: CASTLTGTRNNSPLHF.

This CDR3 reads CASSPIGGALYNEQFF. As DNA, the CDR3 is TGTGCCAGCAGCCCCATCGGGGGGGCACTTTACAATGAGCAGTTCTTC. The J gene is TRBJ2-1, the V gene TRBV7-9; 8 positions match TRBD2. Germline V lookup: CDR1 SEHNR, CDR2 FQNEAQ (reference sequence). V was clipped by 5 bases and J by 4 bases; unmatched bases: 10. This CDR3 is built from 16 residues.

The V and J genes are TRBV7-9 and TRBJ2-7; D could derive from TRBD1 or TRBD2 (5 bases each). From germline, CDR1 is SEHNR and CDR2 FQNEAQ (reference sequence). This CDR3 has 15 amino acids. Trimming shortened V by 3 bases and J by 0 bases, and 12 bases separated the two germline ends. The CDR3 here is CASSFTGDHSYEQYF. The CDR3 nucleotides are TGTGCCAGCAGCTTTACCGGGGACCACTCCTACGAGCAGTACTTC.

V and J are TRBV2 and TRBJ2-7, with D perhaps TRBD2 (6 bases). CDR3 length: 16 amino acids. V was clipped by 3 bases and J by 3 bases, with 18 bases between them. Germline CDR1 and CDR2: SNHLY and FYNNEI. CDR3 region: CASSEPRIADDYEQYF. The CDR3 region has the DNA TGTGCCAGCAGTGAGCCGAGGATAGCGGACGACTACGAGCAGTACTTC. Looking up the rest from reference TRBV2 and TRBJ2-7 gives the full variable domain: EPEVTQTPSHQVTQMGQEVILRCVPISNHLYFYWYRQILGQKVEFLVSFYNNEISEKSEIFDDQFSVERPDGSNFTLKIRSTKLEDSAMYFCASSEPRIADDYEQYFGPGTRLTVT.

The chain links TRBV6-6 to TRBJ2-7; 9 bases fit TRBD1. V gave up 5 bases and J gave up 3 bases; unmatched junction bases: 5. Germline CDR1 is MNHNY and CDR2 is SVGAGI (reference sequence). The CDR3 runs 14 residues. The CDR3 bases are TGTGCCAGCAGTGCCGGACAGGGGCGCTACGAGCAGTACTTC. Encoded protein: CASSAGQGRYEQYF.

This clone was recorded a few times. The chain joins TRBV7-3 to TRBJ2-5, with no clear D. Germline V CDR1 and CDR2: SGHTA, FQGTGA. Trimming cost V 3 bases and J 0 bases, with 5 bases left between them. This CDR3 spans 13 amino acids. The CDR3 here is CASSLANQETQYF. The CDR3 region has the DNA TGTGCCAGCAGCTTGGCTAACCAAGAGACCCAGTACTTC. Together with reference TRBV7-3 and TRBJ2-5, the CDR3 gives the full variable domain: GAGVSQTPSNKVTEKGKYVELRCDPISGHTALYWYRQSLGQGPEFLIYFQGTGAADDSGLPNDRFFAVRPEGSVSTLKIQRTERGDSAVYLCASSLANQETQYFGPGTRLLVL.

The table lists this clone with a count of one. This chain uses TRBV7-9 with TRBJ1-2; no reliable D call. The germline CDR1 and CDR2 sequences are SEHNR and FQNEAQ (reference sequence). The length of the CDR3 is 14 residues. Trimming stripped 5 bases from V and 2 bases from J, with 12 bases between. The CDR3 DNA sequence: TGTGCCAGCAGCCATAAGGCGGGGAACTATGGCTACACCTTC. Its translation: CASSHKAGNYGYTF.

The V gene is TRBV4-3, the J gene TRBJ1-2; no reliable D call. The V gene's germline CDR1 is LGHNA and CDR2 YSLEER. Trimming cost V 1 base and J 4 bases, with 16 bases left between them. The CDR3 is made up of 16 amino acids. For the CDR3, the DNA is TGCGCCAGCAGCCAAGGGTCGGCAGGCGCTTCCTATGGCTACACCTTC. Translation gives CASSQGSAGASYGYTF.

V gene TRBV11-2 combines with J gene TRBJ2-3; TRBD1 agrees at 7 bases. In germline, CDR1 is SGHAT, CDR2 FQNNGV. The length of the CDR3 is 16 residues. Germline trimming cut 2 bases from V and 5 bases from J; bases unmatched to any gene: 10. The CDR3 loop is CASSLLGRGRGDTQYF. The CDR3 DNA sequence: TGTGCCAGCAGCTTATTGGGTAGGGGGCGAGGAGATACGCAGTATTTT.

The CDR3 loop is CASSRRGVSMDDPEAFF. Here the CDR3 DNA reads TGCGCCAGCAGTCGAAGGGGGGTCAGCATGGATGACCCTGAAGCTTTCTTT. This chain joins TRBV5-1 and TRBJ1-1; maybe TRBD1 (6 bases). Trimming shortened V by 5 bases and J by 6 bases, and 26 bases separated the two germline ends. This CDR3 has 17 amino acids. Germline values: CDR1 SGHRS, CDR2 YFSETQ.

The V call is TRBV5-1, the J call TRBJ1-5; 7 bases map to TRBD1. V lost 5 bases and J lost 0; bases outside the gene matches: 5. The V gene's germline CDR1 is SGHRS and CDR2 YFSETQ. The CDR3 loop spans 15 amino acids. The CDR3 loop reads CASRITGDSNQPQHF. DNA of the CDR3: TGCGCCAGCAGGATCACAGGGGATAGCAATCAGCCCCAGCATTTT.

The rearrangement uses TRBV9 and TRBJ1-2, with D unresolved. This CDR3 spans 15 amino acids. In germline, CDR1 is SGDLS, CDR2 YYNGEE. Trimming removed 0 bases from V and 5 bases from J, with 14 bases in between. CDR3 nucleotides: TGTGCCAGCAGCGTAGCGATCCCGGCCGTGTATGGCTACACCTTC. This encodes CASSVAIPAVYGYTF.

CDR3 nucleotides: TGTGCCAGTAGTACCCTGACAGGGGCCACCACCTACGAGCAGTACTTC. It yields the protein CASSTLTGATTYEQYF. The chain recombines TRBV19 with TRBJ2-7; 8 positions match TRBD1. The CDR3 contains 16 residues. The germline V gene encodes CDR1 LNHDA and CDR2 SQIVND (reference sequence). J was trimmed by 2 bases and V by 4 bases; bases with no gene match: 10.

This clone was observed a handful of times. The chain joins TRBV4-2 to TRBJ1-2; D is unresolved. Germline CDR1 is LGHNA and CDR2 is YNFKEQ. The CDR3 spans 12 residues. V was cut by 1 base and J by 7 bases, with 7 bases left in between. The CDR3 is CASSQGARGYTF. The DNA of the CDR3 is TGTGCCAGCAGCCAAGGGGCCCGTGGCTACACCTTC.

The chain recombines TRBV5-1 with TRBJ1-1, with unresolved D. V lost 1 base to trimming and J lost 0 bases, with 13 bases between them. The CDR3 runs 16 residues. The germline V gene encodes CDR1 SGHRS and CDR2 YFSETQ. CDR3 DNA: TGCGCCAGCAGCTTGTTTGGCGGTCTCATGAACACTGAAGCTTTCTTT. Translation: CASSLFGGLMNTEAFF.

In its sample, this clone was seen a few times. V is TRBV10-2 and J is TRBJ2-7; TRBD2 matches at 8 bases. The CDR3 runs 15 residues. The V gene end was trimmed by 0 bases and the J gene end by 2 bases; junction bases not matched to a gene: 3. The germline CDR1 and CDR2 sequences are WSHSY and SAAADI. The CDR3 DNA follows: TGCGCCAGCAGTGAGTCAGCGGGGGCGGCCTACGAGCAGTACTTC. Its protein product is CASSESAGAAYEQYF.

This CDR3 reads CASSIQRNSNQPQHF. CDR3 coding DNA: TGTGCCAGTAGTATACAACGAAATAGCAATCAGCCCCAGCATTTT. This sequence joins TRBV19 and TRBJ1-5; D is undetermined. V was clipped by 2 bases and J by 0 bases, with 8 bases between them. Germline CDR1 and CDR2: LNHDA and SQIVND (reference sequence). The CDR3 totals 15 residues.

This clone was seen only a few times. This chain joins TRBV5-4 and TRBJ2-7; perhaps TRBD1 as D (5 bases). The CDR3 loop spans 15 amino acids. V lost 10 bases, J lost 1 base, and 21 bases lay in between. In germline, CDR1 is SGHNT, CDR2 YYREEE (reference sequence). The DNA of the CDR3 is TGTGCCGTACTTATGGACACCTCACCATCCTACGAGCAGTACTTC. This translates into CAVLMDTSPSYEQYF.

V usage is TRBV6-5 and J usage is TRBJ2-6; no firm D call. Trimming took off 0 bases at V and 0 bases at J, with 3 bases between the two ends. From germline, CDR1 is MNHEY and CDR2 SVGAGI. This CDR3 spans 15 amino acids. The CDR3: CASSYSHSGANVLTF. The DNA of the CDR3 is TGTGCCAGCAGTTACTCGCACTCTGGGGCCAACGTCCTGACTTTC.

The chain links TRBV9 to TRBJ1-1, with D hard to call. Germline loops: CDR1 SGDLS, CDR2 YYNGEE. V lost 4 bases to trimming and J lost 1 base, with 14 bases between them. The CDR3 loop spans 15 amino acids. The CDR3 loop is CASSPPEGGNTEAFF. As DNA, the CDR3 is TGTGCCAGCAGCCCCCCCGAGGGAGGGAACACTGAAGCTTTCTTT.

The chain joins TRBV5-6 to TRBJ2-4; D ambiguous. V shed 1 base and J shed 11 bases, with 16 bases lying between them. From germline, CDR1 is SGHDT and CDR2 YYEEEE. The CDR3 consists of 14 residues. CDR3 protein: CASSLIGRNSVQYF. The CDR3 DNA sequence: TGTGCCAGCAGCTTGATAGGGCGGAATTCGGTTCAGTACTTC.

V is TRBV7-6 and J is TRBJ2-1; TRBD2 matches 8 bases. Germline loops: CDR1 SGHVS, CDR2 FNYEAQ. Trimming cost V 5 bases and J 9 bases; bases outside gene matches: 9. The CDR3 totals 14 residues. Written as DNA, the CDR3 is TGTGCCAGCAGCCGGGGGGGGCCCGAGGTTGAGCAGTTCTTC. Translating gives CASSRGGPEVEQFF.

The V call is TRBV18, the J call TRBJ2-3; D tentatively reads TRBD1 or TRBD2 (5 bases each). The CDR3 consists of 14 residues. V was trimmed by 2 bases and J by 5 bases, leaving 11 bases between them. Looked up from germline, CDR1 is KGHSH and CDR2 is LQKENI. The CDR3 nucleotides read TGTGCCAGCTCACCATCAAGGGACGGAGATACGCAGTATTTT. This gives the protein CASSPSRDGDTQYF.

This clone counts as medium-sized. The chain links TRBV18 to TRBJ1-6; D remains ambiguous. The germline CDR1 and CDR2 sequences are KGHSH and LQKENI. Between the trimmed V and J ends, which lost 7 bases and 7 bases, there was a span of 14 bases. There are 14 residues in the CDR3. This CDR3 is CASWEGVPNSPLHF. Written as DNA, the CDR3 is TGTGCCAGCTGGGAGGGTGTCCCGAATTCACCCCTCCACTTT.

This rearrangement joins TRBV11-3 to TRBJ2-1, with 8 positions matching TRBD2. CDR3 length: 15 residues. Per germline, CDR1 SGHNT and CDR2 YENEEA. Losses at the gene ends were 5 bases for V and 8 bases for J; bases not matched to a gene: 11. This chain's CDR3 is CASSPGLEGGDEQFF. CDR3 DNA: TGTGCCAGCAGCCCGGGACTAGAGGGGGGAGATGAGCAGTTCTTC.

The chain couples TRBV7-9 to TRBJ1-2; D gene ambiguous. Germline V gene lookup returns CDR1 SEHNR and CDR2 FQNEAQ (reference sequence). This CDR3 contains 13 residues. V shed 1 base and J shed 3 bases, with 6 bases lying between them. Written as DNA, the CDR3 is TGTGCCAGCAGCTTAGGGCAGTACTATGGCTACACCTTC. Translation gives CASSLGQYYGYTF.

The CDR3 spells CASSYDRRNEKLFF. The DNA for the CDR3 is TGTGCCAGCAGTTATGACAGACGTAATGAAAAACTGTTTTTT. The chain recombines TRBV27 with TRBJ1-4; a weak D match, TRBD1 (5 bases). The CDR3 loop spans 14 amino acids. Germline V gives CDR1 MNHEY, CDR2 SMNVEV (reference sequence). V gave up 4 bases and J gave up 4 bases, with 10 bases separating them.

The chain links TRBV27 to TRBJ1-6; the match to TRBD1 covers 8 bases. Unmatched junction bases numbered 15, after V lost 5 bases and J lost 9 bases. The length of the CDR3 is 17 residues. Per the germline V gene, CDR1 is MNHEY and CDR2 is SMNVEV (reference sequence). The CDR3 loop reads CASSPWTGSWSRSPLHF. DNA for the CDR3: TGTGCCAGCAGTCCCTGGACAGGGTCGTGGTCCCGTTCACCCCTCCACTTT.

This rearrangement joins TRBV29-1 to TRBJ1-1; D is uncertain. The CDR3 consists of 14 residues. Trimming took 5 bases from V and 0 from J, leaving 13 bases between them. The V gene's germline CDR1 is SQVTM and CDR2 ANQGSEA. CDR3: CSVSIGGLNTEAFF. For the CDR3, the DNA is TGCAGCGTTTCTATTGGAGGATTGAACACTGAAGCTTTCTTT.

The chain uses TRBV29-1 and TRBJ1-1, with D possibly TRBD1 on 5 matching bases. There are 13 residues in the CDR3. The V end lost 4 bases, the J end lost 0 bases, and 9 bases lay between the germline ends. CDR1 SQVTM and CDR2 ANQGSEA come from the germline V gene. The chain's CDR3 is CSVGGGMNTEAFF. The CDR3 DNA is TGCAGCGTTGGGGGGGGAATGAACACTGAAGCTTTCTTT.

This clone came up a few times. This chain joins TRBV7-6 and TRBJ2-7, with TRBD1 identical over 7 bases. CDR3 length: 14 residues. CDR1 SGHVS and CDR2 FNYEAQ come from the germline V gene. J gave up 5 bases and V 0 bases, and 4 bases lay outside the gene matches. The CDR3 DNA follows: TGTGCCAGCAGCTTAGCACAGGGGCCCGACGAGCAGTACTTC. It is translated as CASSLAQGPDEQYF.